This TCR beta chain derives from a study of T cell responses to AZD1222 COVID-19 vaccine. Study details: Recipients boosted at about 4 weeks or about 12 weeks are pooled. Study-level results: Receipt of two AZD1222 doses was followed by a rise in Spike-specific TCR breadth and depth. Females outnumbered males among donors, who were mostly white British; clonal diversity was possibly underestimated.

Comments on this clone: Its specificity is not known.

V lost 8 bases to trimming and J lost 7 bases, with 24 bases between them. Germline CDR1 and CDR2: MNHEY and SMNVEV (reference sequence). The CDR3 is 17 amino acids. TCRdb keeps only in-frame clones here, not all; method: immunoSEQ multiplex PCR. Of about 170,000 clones listed, 92% are singletons. The chain uses TRBV27 and TRBJ1-6; TRBD1 is a possible D gene (6 bases). This sequence was found in an adult in good health. Sequencing was performed on peripheral blood, taken on day 0 of AZD1222 vaccination. CDR3 bases: TGTGCCAGCGGGGGGGTTATCCTCAGGGGAAGCAATTCACCCCTCCACTTT. Encoded protein: CASGGVILRGSNSPLHF.